These 27 T cell receptor beta chains share one sample of origin, sequenced in a study of shared clonotypes between healthy human individuals. Repertoires were generated with immunoSEQ multiplex PCR, while TCRdb's copy carries only in-frame clones and drops some. The sample shows about 2.5 million clones, less than 95% of them seen only once. Sequenced: naive CD4+ T cells from PBMCs. Subset of the sample: CD45RA+ positively selected. The receptors come from a man younger than 30 in good health. Some clones in this sample may be carry-over from other donors' samples.

This sequence joins TRBV6-1 and TRBJ2-7; possible D gene TRBD1, 5 bases. The CDR3 has 14 residues. Trimming cost V 6 bases and J 2 bases, with 14 bases left between them. Germline lookup yields CDR1 MNHNS and CDR2 SASEGT. The CDR3 sequence is CASRIQGVAYEQYF. In nucleotides, the CDR3 is TGTGCCAGCAGGATCCAGGGTGTTGCCTACGAGCAGTACTTC.

The CDR3 loop is CASSWVGQGYERNGYTF. In nucleotides, the CDR3 is TGTGCCAGCAGTTGGGTGGGGCAGGGTTATGAGAGAAATGGCTACACCTTC. The chain employs TRBV28 and TRBJ1-2; TRBD1 is a possible D gene (5 bases). Trimming removed 4 bases from V and 6 bases from J, with 24 bases in between. The CDR3 has 17 amino acids. Germline V gives CDR1 MDHEN, CDR2 SYDVKM.

The V call is TRBV5-1, the J call TRBJ1-1; D is unclear. V lost 1 base to trimming and J lost 11 bases, with 12 bases between them. Per the germline V gene, CDR1 is SGHRS and CDR2 is YFSETQ. This CDR3 is 12 amino acids long. The CDR3, as DNA: TGCGCCAGCAGCTTGTTTTCGGGTGATGCTTTCTTT. Its translation: CASSLFSGDAFF.

This clone has ten or more counts. This chain uses TRBV9 with TRBJ1-1; D is unclear. The V and J ends lost 0 bases and 1 base respectively, with 16 bases between them. The germline V gene has CDR1 SGDLS and CDR2 YYNGEE. The CDR3 covers 17 residues. The CDR3 DNA reads TGTGCCAGCAGCGTAGGCAAGGGTCCTCCAAGGAACACTGAAGCTTTCTTT. Its translation is CASSVGKGPPRNTEAFF.

Of note for this clone: This sample also contains other DNA sequences that code for the same CDR3. The chain links TRBV14 to TRBJ1-1; D uncertain. This CDR3 comprises 13 residues. Trimming removed 0 bases at V and 1 base at J, with 3 bases between. Germline lookup yields CDR1 SGHDN and CDR2 FVKESK. CDR3 residues: CASSQDWNTEAFF. CDR3 DNA sequence: TGTGCCAGCAGCCAAGACTGGAACACTGAAGCTTTCTTT.

The chain links TRBV5-1 to TRBJ2-3; perhaps TRBD2 as D (9 bases). V lost 0 bases, J lost 9 bases, and 23 bases lay in between. This CDR3 is built from 17 residues. Germline V gives CDR1 SGHRS, CDR2 YFSETQ. Here the CDR3 DNA reads TGCGCCAGCAGCTTGGCCCAGGGGGCGGGAGGGCCGCGGACGCAGTATTTT. Protein: CASSLAQGAGGPRTQYF.

The V call is TRBV5-1, the J call TRBJ2-5, with D possibly TRBD2 on 6 matching bases. From germline, CDR1 is SGHRS and CDR2 YFSETQ. V lost 1 base, J lost 4 bases, and 11 bases lay in between. This CDR3 is built from 14 residues. DNA for the CDR3: TGCGCCAGCAGCTTGAACCCGGGAGTAGAGACCCAGTACTTC. This encodes CASSLNPGVETQYF. Complete variable domain (other parts from reference TRBV5-1 and TRBJ2-5): KAGVTQTPRYLIKTRGQQVTLSCSPISGHRSVSWYQQTPGQGLQFLFEYFSETQRNKGNFPGRFSGRQFSNSRSEMNVSTLELGDSALYLCASSLNPGVETQYFGPGTRLLVL.

This clone occurred once. The chain employs TRBV9 and TRBJ2-3, with D perhaps matching TRBD1 (6 bases). The CDR3 is 16 amino acids. The germline gives CDR1 SGDLS, CDR2 YYNGEE. V gave up 4 bases and J gave up 0 bases, with 15 bases separating them. The CDR3 sequence is CASSLGQQISTDTQYF. The CDR3 region has the DNA TGTGCCAGCAGCTTGGGACAACAAATTAGCACAGATACGCAGTATTTT.

The chain carries TRBV7-9 and TRBJ1-6, with 9 bases that match TRBD1. J lost 0 bases, V lost 4 bases, and 1 base had no gene match. This CDR3 spans 16 amino acids. Per germline, CDR1 SEHNR and CDR2 FQNEAQ (reference sequence). The CDR3 DNA follows: TGTGCCAGCAGCTCGGGACAGGGCTCCTATAATTCACCCCTCCACTTT. The encoded protein is CASSSGQGSYNSPLHF.

This chain links TRBV6-4 with TRBJ2-7; 13 bases map to TRBD2. The CDR3 contains 15 residues. The J segment lost 4 bases and the V segment lost 4 bases, leaving 4 bases of the junction unmatched. The germline gives CDR1 MRHNA, CDR2 SNTAGT. This CDR3 is CASSVGLAGVYEQYF. In DNA form, the CDR3 reads TGTGCCAGCAGTGTCGGACTAGCGGGAGTGTACGAGCAGTACTTC.

The rearrangement uses TRBV2 and TRBJ1-5, with TRBD1 as a possible D gene (5 bases). CDR1 is SNHLY, CDR2 FYNNEI, per germline. The V end was cut by 2 bases, the J end by 10 bases, with 6 bases between. The CDR3 contains 11 residues. In DNA form, the CDR3 reads TGTGCCAGCAGTGAAAGGGACCCCCAGCATTTT. Protein product: CASSERDPQHF.

This chain links TRBV18 with TRBJ2-3; TRBD2 aligns across 8 bases. Germline assignment: CDR1 KGHSH and CDR2 LQKENI. Germline trimming cut 5 bases from V and 2 bases from J; bases unmatched to any gene: 6. The CDR3 contains 15 residues. The CDR3 region is CASSATSADTDTQYF. Written as DNA, the CDR3 is TGTGCCAGCTCAGCGACTAGCGCCGACACAGATACGCAGTATTTT.

J is TRBJ1-5 and V is TRBV28; D unresolved. The CDR3 contains 16 residues. V lost 2 bases and J 0 bases, leaving 11 bases between the germline ends. Germline V gene data show CDR1 as MDHEN and CDR2 as SYDVKM. The CDR3 DNA reads as TGTGCCAGCAGTTTAAAGAGGACCAGTAGCAATCAGCCCCAGCATTTT. Translated, it gives CASSLKRTSSNQPQHF.

This clone was seen just once. The genes are TRBV18 and TRBJ1-3; D gene unclear. V was trimmed by 0 bases and J by 0 bases, leaving 3 bases between them. Germline V CDR1 and CDR2: KGHSH, LQKENI. The CDR3 runs 14 residues. Here the CDR3 DNA reads TGTGCCAGCTCACCACCGCGCTCTGGAAACACCATATATTTT. Translation gives CASSPPRSGNTIYF.

The chain carries TRBV6-5 and TRBJ2-7; 9 bases are a match to TRBD2. Trimming cost V 2 bases and J 5 bases; bases outside gene matches: 7. Germline assignment: CDR1 MNHEY and CDR2 SVGAGI. There are 15 residues in the CDR3. The CDR3 DNA reads as TGTGCCAGCAGTTACGGCGGGAGGGCCGGGGACGAGCAGTACTTC. This encodes CASSYGGRAGDEQYF.

The gene calls are TRBV6-1 and TRBJ1-1; 7 nucleotides match TRBD1. The CDR3 extends over 14 amino acids. Germline V lookup: CDR1 MNHNS, CDR2 SASEGT. The V segment lost 4 bases and the J segment 1 base; nucleotides outside the gene matches: 3. CDR3 bases: TGTGCCAGCAGTGGACAGGGTCGGAACACTGAAGCTTTCTTT. This gives the protein CASSGQGRNTEAFF.

Concerning this clone: The sample carries other DNA sequences with the same CDR3. The chain employs TRBV14 and TRBJ1-1, with D unclear. Germline CDR1 SGHDN, CDR2 FVKESK. Deletions cut 4 bases from V and 4 bases from J, with 10 bases between. This CDR3 comprises 13 residues. As DNA, the CDR3 is TGTGCCAGCAGCCTGAGGGCTGGCACTGAAGCTTTCTTT. This codes for CASSLRAGTEAFF.

The V gene is TRBV28, the J gene TRBJ1-1, with D possibly being TRBD1 (6 bases). Trimming shortened V by 5 bases and J by 6 bases, and 16 bases separated the two germline ends. The CDR3 runs to 14 residues. Per the germline V gene, CDR1 is MDHEN and CDR2 is SYDVKM. The CDR3 loop reads CASSTELGGPEAFF. CDR3 in DNA: TGTGCCAGCAGTACCGAACTGGGGGGCCCTGAAGCTTTCTTT.

The chain employs TRBV6-6 and TRBJ1-1; D perhaps matches TRBD1 (5 bases). Trimming pared 10 bases from V and 1 base from J, leaving 19 bases between. The CDR3 runs to 15 residues. Germline lookup yields CDR1 MNHNY and CDR2 SVGAGI (reference sequence). The CDR3 protein is CATRPRQGANTEAFF. CDR3 in DNA: TGTGCCACCCGGCCCCGGCAGGGAGCGAACACTGAAGCTTTCTTT.

The J gene is TRBJ2-3, the V gene TRBV25-1; D is possibly TRBD1 or TRBD2 (6 bases each). The ends were cut back, 2 bases at V and 3 bases at J, with 12 bases in the middle. This CDR3 comprises 15 residues. CDR1 and CDR2 (germline): MGHDK, SYGVNS. CDR3 bases: TGTGCCAGCAGTGAAGTGGGGGGCCCGACAGATACGCAGTATTTT. Its translation is CASSEVGGPTDTQYF.

This chain joins TRBV6-6 and TRBJ1-5, with a possible D match to TRBD1 (6 bases). The CDR3 contains 16 residues. Germline CDR1 and CDR2: MNHNY and SVGAGI (reference sequence). The V and J ends lost 5 bases and 0 bases respectively, with 14 bases between them. The CDR3 sequence: CASSRRTVDSNQPQHF. DNA of the CDR3: TGTGCCAGCAGTCGTCGGACAGTTGATAGCAATCAGCCCCAGCATTTT.

The chain links TRBV7-2 to TRBJ2-1, with D maybe TRBD2 (6 bases). The CDR3 length is 15 residues. Germline CDR1 SGHTA, CDR2 FQGNSA. V dropped 5 bases and J dropped 2 bases, with 13 bases sitting between them. The CDR3 DNA follows: TGTGCCAGCAGCGCGGGACCACCCACCTACAATGAGCAGTTCTTC. Amino acid sequence: CASSAGPPTYNEQFF.

The V gene is TRBV5-1, the J gene TRBJ1-2, with 9 positions matching TRBD1. The CDR3 loop spans 15 amino acids. The V segment lost 4 bases and the J segment 6 bases; nucleotides outside the gene matches: 10. Germline V gives CDR1 SGHRS, CDR2 YFSETQ. In DNA, the CDR3 is TGCGCCAGCAGCCCTAATGGGGACAGGGTAAATGGCTACACCTTC. This encodes CASSPNGDRVNGYTF. The full variable domain, with the rest looked up from reference TRBV5-1 and TRBJ1-2, is KAGVTQTPRYLIKTRGQQVTLSCSPISGHRSVSWYQQTPGQGLQFLFEYFSETQRNKGNFPGRFSGRQFSNSRSEMNVSTLELGDSALYLCASSPNGDRVNGYTFGSGTRLTVV.

This clone was detected only a few times. The chain is built from TRBV2 and TRBJ2-7; TRBD2 might be the D (7 bases). V lost 6 bases, J lost 4 bases, and 19 bases lay in between. CDR3 length equals 15 residues. The germline V gene encodes CDR1 SNHLY and CDR2 FYNNEI. CDR3 region: CASSLLRGTWYEQYF. The CDR3 DNA reads TGTGCCAGCAGCCTCTTGCGGGGGACATGGTACGAGCAGTACTTC. Full variable domain (rest looked up from reference TRBV2 and TRBJ2-7): EPEVTQTPSHQVTQMGQEVILRCVPISNHLYFYWYRQILGQKVEFLVSFYNNEISEKSEIFDDQFSVERPDGSNFTLKIRSTKLEDSAMYFCASSLLRGTWYEQYFGPGTRLTVT.

CDR3 amino acids: CASSPLTSGLHEQYF. CDR3 DNA sequence: TGTGCCAGTAGTCCCTTGACTAGCGGCCTCCACGAGCAGTACTTC. This sequence joins TRBV19 and TRBJ2-7, with TRBD2 matching over 9 bases. The CDR3 spans 15 residues. CDR1 LNHDA and CDR2 SQIVND come from the germline V gene (reference sequence). Trimming removed 5 bases from V and 5 bases from J; junction bases left unmatched: 10.

V and J are TRBV2 and TRBJ2-3; TRBD2 is a possible D gene (6 bases). Germline CDR1 and CDR2: SNHLY and FYNNEI. CDR3 length equals 13 residues. Trimming shortened V by 3 bases and J by 8 bases, and 12 bases separated the two germline ends. The chain's CDR3 is CASSESGVGTQYF. Written as DNA, the CDR3 is TGTGCCAGCAGTGAGTCGGGAGTGGGTACGCAGTATTTT.

This clone was recorded only once. The CDR3 region is CASSGAGVGETQYF. The DNA for the CDR3 is TGTGCCAGCAGTGGAGCGGGAGTTGGGGAGACCCAGTACTTC. The J gene is TRBJ2-5, the V gene TRBV25-1; 8 bases are shared with TRBD2. This CDR3 is 14 amino acids long. J lost 5 bases, V lost 4 bases, and 6 bases had no gene match. Per germline, CDR1 MGHDK and CDR2 SYGVNS.